Below are 21 T cell receptor beta chains sequenced from a single sample in a study of T-cell reconstitution after alpha-beta-depleted transplantation in children. A library of TCRbeta sequences, prepared with unique molecular identifiers, was generated. TCRdb analysed the PCR reads with MiXCR anew, one entry per CDR3 protein. The table records 220,000 or so distinct CDR3 sequences, around 7.8% of them present only once. The source was PBMCs, mostly from graft donor cells, collected 180 days after TCRalphabeta/CD19-depleted stem cell transplant. The receptors come from a male patient between 10 and 17 years old who had a stem cell transplant for acute lymphoblastic leukemia, so the T cells may come from the graft donor.

Remarks on this clonotype: A much larger clonotype is one base distant, so this may be a read error. This rearrangement joins TRBV11-2 to TRBJ1-1, with no clear D. The CDR3 has 13 residues. Germline V gene lookup returns CDR1 SGHAT and CDR2 FQNNGV. The CDR3 spells CASSHDPNTGAFF. As DNA, the CDR3 is TGTGCCAGCAGCCATGATCCAAACACTGGAGCTTTCTTT.

The chain couples TRBV6-5 to TRBJ2-7, with 7 positions matching TRBD1. With 6 bases clipped from V and 0 bases from J, the junction kept 11 bases outside the gene matches. This CDR3 contains 16 residues. CDR1 and CDR2 (germline): MNHEY, SVGAGI. In DNA form, the CDR3 reads TGTGCCAGCAGCCACTCGGACAGGACTCCCTCCTACGAGCAGTACTTC. It codes for CASSHSDRTPSYEQYF.

This clonotype occurred many times. The CDR3 sequence is CASSLSPGVNTEAFF. The CDR3 nucleotides read TGTGCCAGCAGTTTATCCCCCGGGGTAAACACTGAAGCTTTCTTT. The V gene is TRBV27, the J gene TRBJ1-1; D uncertain. Per germline, CDR1 MNHEY and CDR2 SMNVEV (reference sequence). Between the trimmed V and J ends, which lost 0 bases and 2 bases, there was a span of 10 bases. The CDR3 sequence is 15 residues long.

Worth noting for this clonotype: A read error may explain this, as a much larger clone is one base away. The chain recombines TRBV4-1 with TRBJ2-2, with a tentative D call TRBD1 (6 bases). This CDR3 region has 17 residues. Germline CDR1 and CDR2: MGHRA and YSYEKL. The CDR3, as DNA: TGCGCCAGCAGCCAGTTAAGGACAGTTCACAGCACCTGGGAGCTGTTTTTT. Its protein product is CASSQLRTVHSTWELFF.

This clonotype was counted many times. DNA for the CDR3: TGCGCCAGCAGGACTAGCGGAACTCAAGAGACCCAGTACTTC. This codes for CASRTSGTQETQYF. The rearrangement uses TRBV5-1 and TRBJ2-5; 9 nucleotides agree with TRBD2. V dropped 5 bases and J dropped 2; count of bases not matched to a gene: 4. The CDR3 covers 14 residues. Germline V gene sequence: CDR1 SGHRS, CDR2 YFSETQ.

This clonotype was detected many times. The chain joins TRBV11-2 to TRBJ2-5; 9 nucleotides align to TRBD1. There are 15 residues in the CDR3. The J segment lost 4 bases and the V segment lost 5 bases, leaving 8 bases of the junction unmatched. Germline CDR1 is SGHAT and CDR2 is FQNNGV. The DNA for the CDR3 is TGTGCCAGCAGCACCCCGGGACAGGGAGGAGAGACCCAGTACTTC. Protein sequence: CASSTPGQGGETQYF.

The DNA of the CDR3 is TGTGCCAGCAGCTTGAAAGTCAGGGAGTTTAATCAGCCCCAGCATTTT. This sequence encodes CASSLKVREFNQPQHF. The gene calls are TRBV5-5 and TRBJ1-5; D may be TRBD1 (5 bases). CDR1 and CDR2 (germline): SGHKS, YYEKEE (reference sequence). The CDR3 runs to 16 residues. The V end was cut by 1 base, the J end by 4 bases, with 15 bases between.

This clonotype was counted ten times or more. The chain joins TRBV10-3 to TRBJ1-3; no definite D call. The germline CDR1 and CDR2 sequences are ENHRY and SYGVKD. Deletions cut 5 bases from V and 0 bases from J, with 8 bases between. There are 14 residues in the CDR3. The DNA for the CDR3 is TGTGCCATCAGTTCCCAGAGCTCTGGAAACACCATATATTTT. It specifies CAISSQSSGNTIYF.

This clonotype was seen only a few times. This chain joins TRBV7-6 and TRBJ2-6; possibly TRBD2 for D (5 bases). The CDR3 has 18 amino acids. The ends were cut back, 5 bases at V and 0 bases at J, with 17 bases in the middle. Germline V lookup: CDR1 SGHVS, CDR2 FNYEAQ. DNA for the CDR3: TGTGCCAGCAGCCTAAGAGAGGGAATGCTCTCTGGGGCCAACGTCCTGACTTTC. Amino acid sequence: CASSLREGMLSGANVLTF.

Ten or more counts support this clonotype. This chain uses TRBV6-5 with TRBJ2-6; 9 bases line up with TRBD2. Germline V gene data show CDR1 as MNHEY and CDR2 as SVGAGI. This CDR3 is 19 amino acids long. With V trimmed by 2 bases and J by 1 base, 9 bases remained unmatched. The CDR3 DNA reads as TGTGCCAGCAGTTACGTGCCCCCGGGACTAGCTTCTGGGGCCAACGTCCTGACTTTC. As protein: CASSYVPPGLASGANVLTF.

V gene TRBV19 combines with J gene TRBJ1-1, with a tentative D call TRBD1 (6 bases). V lost 7 bases and J 5 bases, leaving 17 bases between the germline ends. Germline CDR1 and CDR2: LNHDA and SQIVND (reference sequence). This CDR3 spans 14 amino acids. CDR3 sequence reads: CASTGHGGGTEAFF. The CDR3 DNA reads as TGTGCCAGTACCGGACATGGAGGGGGAACTGAAGCTTTCTTT.

The chain is built from TRBV19 and TRBJ2-7; 9 nucleotides match TRBD2. The CDR3 sequence is 15 residues long. CDR1 LNHDA and CDR2 SQIVND come from the germline V gene (reference sequence). Trimming removed 10 bases from V and 0 bases from J; junction bases left unmatched: 10. CDR3 coding DNA: TGTGCCACTCAGAAAAGCGGGAGGAGCTCCTACGAGCAGTACTTC. Translation gives CATQKSGRSSYEQYF.

This clonotype was seen more than once but under ten times. The chain links TRBV25-1 to TRBJ2-1, with D possibly TRBD2 on 7 matching bases. Germline lookup yields CDR1 MGHDK and CDR2 SYGVNS. V lost 6 bases, J lost 6 bases, and 15 bases lay in between. This CDR3 is built from 14 residues. The CDR3 nucleotides read TGTGCCAGCAGGGAGGGGGGGATCGGCAATGAGCAGTTCTTC. This gives the protein CASREGGIGNEQFF.

This clonotype was recorded at least ten times. V is TRBV3-1 and J is TRBJ1-1, with D possibly matching TRBD1 (5 bases). Looked up from germline, CDR1 is LGHDT and CDR2 is YNNKEL (reference sequence). There are 14 residues in the CDR3. The V end lost 4 bases, the J end lost 5 bases, and 14 bases lay between the germline ends. The CDR3 protein is CASSLGLGGTEAFF. The CDR3 nucleotides read TGTGCCAGCAGCCTCGGACTCGGGGGGACTGAAGCTTTCTTT. The variable domain in full, completed from reference TRBV3-1 and TRBJ1-1, reads DTAVSQTPKYLVTQMGNDKSIKCEQNLGHDTMYWYKQDSKKFLKIMFSYNNKELIINETVPNRFSPKSPDKAHLNLHINSLELGDSAVYFCASSLGLGGTEAFFGQGTRLTVV.

This clonotype was detected many times. The chain is built from TRBV28 and TRBJ2-2, with no clear D. The CDR3 is made up of 14 amino acids. Germline V gives CDR1 MDHEN, CDR2 SYDVKM. Trimming took 3 bases from V and 3 from J, leaving 8 bases between them. For the CDR3, the DNA is TGTGCCAGCAGTTTGGTAGGACACACCGGGGAGCTGTTTTTT. Translating it yields CASSLVGHTGELFF. Supplemented by reference TRBV28 and TRBJ2-2, the full variable domain reads DVKVTQSSRYLVKRTGEKVFLECVQDMDHENMFWYRQDPGLGLRLIYFSYDVKMKEKGDIPEGYSVSREKKERFSLILESASTNQTSMYLCASSLVGHTGELFFGEGSRLTVL.

This clonotype was counted at least ten times. V and J are TRBV29-1 and TRBJ2-1; unclear D gene. Per the germline V gene, CDR1 is SQVTM and CDR2 is ANQGSEA. V was cut by 1 base and J by 4 bases, with 8 bases left in between. The CDR3 is 13 residues long. The CDR3 region is CSVEGDGYNEQFF. The DNA for the CDR3 is TGCAGCGTTGAAGGAGACGGGTACAATGAGCAGTTCTTC.

V and J are TRBV7-2 and TRBJ1-2, with D uncertain. There are 12 residues in the CDR3. Germline values: CDR1 SGHTA, CDR2 FQGNSA. The ends were cut back, 2 bases at V and 5 bases at J, with 6 bases in the middle. The CDR3 protein is CASSLTFYGYTF. CDR3 coding DNA: TGTGCCAGCAGCTTAACTTTTTATGGCTACACCTTC.

This clonotype has ten or more counts. This chain joins TRBV28 and TRBJ1-2, with 9 bases that match TRBD1. This CDR3 spans 17 amino acids. V trimming: 1 base; J trimming: 2 bases; junction bases outside the gene matches: 8. Germline V gene lookup returns CDR1 MDHEN and CDR2 SYDVKM. The CDR3 is CASSLSGQGDQNYGYTF. The CDR3 nucleotides read TGTGCCAGCAGTTTATCGGGACAGGGCGACCAAAACTATGGCTACACCTTC.

For this clonotype: This could be a read error, since a much larger clone is one nucleotide away. The chain couples TRBV7-3 to TRBJ1-1; D gene ambiguous. CDR1 and CDR2 from the germline V gene are SGHTA and FQGTGA. The CDR3 spans 14 residues. Trimming took 5 bases from V and 3 from J, leaving 13 bases between them. In nucleotides, the CDR3 is TGTGCCAGCAGCCCCCTATGCGGGGACACTGAAGCTTTCTTT. Amino acids: CASSPLCGDTEAFF. The variable domain in full, with the rest retrieved from reference TRBV7-3 and TRBJ1-1, is GAGVSQTPSNKVTEKGKYVELRCDPISGHTALYWYRQSLGQGPEFLIYFQGTGAADDSGLPNDRFFAVRPEGSVSTLKIQRTERGDSAVYLCASSPLCGDTEAFFGQGTRLTVV.

The V gene is TRBV20-1, the J gene TRBJ1-2; D is perhaps TRBD1 (5 bases). V lost 4 bases, J lost 4 bases, and 13 bases lay in between. The germline CDR1 and CDR2 sequences are DFQATT and SNEGSKA (reference sequence). There are 13 residues in the CDR3. CDR3 coding DNA: TGCAGTGCTACTCTGCCCGGGACCTATGGCTACACCTTC. Protein product: CSATLPGTYGYTF.

This clonotype has ten or more counts. The rearrangement links TRBV12-3 or TRBV12-4 to TRBJ2-1, with D hard to call. The CDR3 is 15 residues long. Trimming left V 3 bases short and J 9 bases short, with 18 bases between. The CDR3 DNA is TGTGCCAGCAGTTTCGGCCTACGGGCTTCAAGTGAGCAGTTCTTC. This encodes CASSFGLRASSEQFF.